The 5 T cell receptor beta chains in this list originate from one sample, sequenced in a study of CD8 T cells in ankylosing spondylitis. TCRdb recomputed calls from the 5' RACE reads with MiXCR, one row per CDR3 protein. The table has approximately 340,000 distinct CDR3 sequences, around 15% seen once. Source material: blood, either unsorted or a sorted T cell fraction (not recorded which). These receptors all stem from a male donor with ankylosing spondylitis or in good health (not recorded which).

The chain has TRBV20-1 and TRBJ2-7, with 7 bases that match TRBD1. The V gene end was trimmed by 2 bases and the J gene end by 2 bases; junction bases not matched to a gene: 6. The CDR3 is 14 residues long. Germline-derived CDR1 and CDR2 are DFQATT and SNEGSKA (reference sequence). CDR3 nucleotide sequence: TGCAGTGCTAGACCACCGACAGGGCCCTACGAGCAGTACTTC. Translating it yields CSARPPTGPYEQYF.

This clonotype was counted between two and nine times. This chain uses TRBV9 with TRBJ1-1; D unresolved. In germline, CDR1 is SGDLS, CDR2 YYNGEE. CDR3 length: 13 amino acids. V was shortened by 0 bases and J by 5 bases, with 8 bases between the two germline ends. The CDR3 loop reads CASSVESGTEAFF. The CDR3 DNA follows: TGTGCCAGCAGCGTAGAGAGCGGGACTGAAGCTTTCTTT. Supplemented by reference TRBV9 and TRBJ1-1, the full variable domain reads DSGVTQTPKHLITATGQRVTLRCSPRSGDLSVYWYQQSLDQGLQFLIQYYNGEERAKGNILERFSAQQFPDLHSELNLSSLELGDSALYFCASSVESGTEAFFGQGTRLTVV.

This clonotype was seen only a few times. The V gene is TRBV29-1, the J gene TRBJ1-2; the D is unclear. Germline CDR1 SQVTM, CDR2 ANQGSEA. V dropped 4 bases and J dropped 2 bases, with 8 bases sitting between them. The CDR3 is 12 residues long. This CDR3 reads CSVGEGNYGYTF. CDR3 coding DNA: TGCAGCGTTGGAGAGGGAAACTATGGCTACACCTTC.

This sequence joins TRBV11-2 and TRBJ2-7; TRBD1 is a possible D gene (5 bases). The germline V and J ends were trimmed by 3 bases and 4 bases, with 7 bases remaining between them. Germline loops: CDR1 SGHAT, CDR2 FQNNGV. This CDR3 spans 12 amino acids. CDR3 loop: CASSFREYEQYF. The CDR3 nucleotides are TGTGCCAGCAGCTTCAGGGAATACGAGCAGTACTTC.

This chain joins TRBV14 and TRBJ2-7; no firm D call. This CDR3 has 12 residues. Trimming removed 1 base from V and 5 bases from J, with 6 bases in between. CDR1 is SGHDN and CDR2 is FVKESK in the germline V gene. CDR3 DNA: TGTGCCAGCAGCCAAGCGGGCCACGAGCAGTACTTC. It translates to CASSQAGHEQYF.